This T cell receptor (beta chain) was sequenced during a study of Ad26.COV2.S vaccination and SARS-CoV-2 variants. Study-level points and caveats: Total responses of T cells may have been underestimated by the analyses of TCR breadth and depth. Once vaccination had occurred, spike-specific CD8+ and CD4+ T cell responses reportedly showed substantial breadth. Vaccine and placebo recipients had similar non-spike TCR breadth.

Treatment defined: 19 received Ad26.COV2.S at low or high dose, single or two shots; roughly 5 received placebo; per-sample allocation not given. At day 63 after the first vaccine or placebo injection, samples were drawn. Donor was an adult aged 18-55 years in Boston. This CDR3 has 15 amino acids. V lost 3 bases and J lost 0, with 8 bases in between. CDR1 is SEHNR, CDR2 FQNEAQ, per germline (reference sequence). Profiling relied on immunoSEQ multiplex PCR, and the TCRdb table lists in-frame clones only, not all of them. The sample records about 400,000 clones, around nine tenths being singletons. Of note for this clone: Its cognate antigen is unknown.

The V call is TRBV7-9, the J call TRBJ1-4; D gene unclear. Sequencing was performed on peripheral blood, taken in a trial of Ad26.COV2.S vaccine versus placebo. This receptor was taken from a person between 18 and 65 years old who received the Ad26.COV2.S COVID-19 vaccine or a placebo. DNA for the CDR3: TGTGCCAGCAGCTTGGTATCTGCAACTAATGAAAAACTGTTTTTT. Protein sequence: CASSLVSATNEKLFF.